One sample yielded the 25 T cell receptor beta chains listed below, sequenced in a study of human T cells and chemical hapten exposure. Using its own MiXCR run on the RACE reads, TCRdb lists one record per CDR3 protein. The sample lists roughly 100,000 distinct CDR3 sequences; 30% to 35% were seen once. Time point meaning: patch test 3, about 24 weeks after DPC sensitization. Described treatment: therapeutic diphenylcyclopropenone sensitization with weekly scalp DPC. Sequenced here: whole blood, sampled in connection with sensitization to the hapten diphenylcyclopropenone (DPC). The receptors were sampled from a man aged 35 to 55 with alopecia areata. Some clones in this sample may be carry-over from other donors' samples.

V and J are TRBV11-2 and TRBJ2-3; 7 bases agree with TRBD1. The CDR3 totals 18 residues. Germline V gene lookup returns CDR1 SGHAT and CDR2 FQNNGV. Trimming removed 1 base from V and 3 bases from J; junction bases left unmatched: 13. The CDR3, as DNA: TGTGCCAGCAGCTTAGGGATACAGGGGAAAGTGGGAACAGATACGCAGTATTTT. It yields the protein CASSLGIQGKVGTDTQYF.

V gene TRBV12-3 or TRBV12-4 combines with J gene TRBJ2-2; D uncertain. This CDR3 has 14 amino acids. With 8 bases removed from V and 7 bases from J, the gap between germline ends came to 17 bases. CDR3 bases: TGTGCCAGCTGGGAATTAGGATTAGGCGGGGAGCTGTTTTTT. The encoded protein is CASWELGLGGELFF.

This clonotype was detected only a few times. This chain links TRBV7-2 with TRBJ2-7; 9 bases are a match to TRBD2. The length of the CDR3 is 14 residues. CDR1 is SGHTA, CDR2 FQGNSA, per germline. V was pared by 3 bases and J by 2 bases, with 2 bases of the junction left unmatched. The chain's CDR3 is CASSFSSGAYEQYV. In DNA, the CDR3 is TGTGCCAGCAGCTTCTCTAGCGGGGCCTACGAGCAGTACGTC.

CDR3 in amino acids: CASSLLQGRTNTEAFF. CDR3 nucleotide sequence: TGTGCCAGCAGCTTATTACAGGGGCGAACGAACACTGAAGCTTTCTTT. V and J are TRBV13 and TRBJ1-1; 7 nucleotides agree with TRBD1. Germline CDR1 reads PRHDT; CDR2 reads FYEKMQ (reference sequence). J was trimmed by 1 base and V by 2 bases; bases with no gene match: 7. The CDR3 sequence is 16 residues long.

The chain links TRBV7-3 to TRBJ2-3, with D maybe TRBD2 (6 bases). V lost 4 bases and J 5 bases, leaving 13 bases between the germline ends. Germline V CDR1 and CDR2: SGHTA, FQGTGA. The CDR3 extends over 14 amino acids. The CDR3 DNA follows: TGTGCCAGCAGCTCAAGTGGGGGAGGAGATACGCAGTATTTT. This codes for CASSSSGGGDTQYF.

The genes are TRBV7-3 and TRBJ2-1, with TRBD2 identical over 10 bases. This CDR3 region has 15 residues. Germline-derived CDR1 and CDR2 are SGHTA and FQGTGA. Trimming removed 0 bases from V and 4 bases from J; junction bases left unmatched: 0. CDR3 sequence: CASSLTSGRYNEQFF. The CDR3 region has the DNA TGTGCCAGCAGCTTAACTAGCGGGAGGTACAATGAGCAGTTCTTC.

The chain uses TRBV7-2 and TRBJ2-3, with 9 bases matching TRBD2. Germline V gives CDR1 SGHTA, CDR2 FQGNSA. J was trimmed by 6 bases and V by 1 base; bases with no gene match: 5. The CDR3 contains 15 residues. Written as DNA, the CDR3 is TGTGCCAGCAGCTTAGTGGCGGGAGGGGTGGATACGCAGTATTTT. Protein: CASSLVAGGVDTQYF.

This clonotype was detected a few times. The CDR3 DNA is TGTGCCAGCAGCCATAGTAGTCAGAATCAGCCCCAGCATTTT. As protein: CASSHSSQNQPQHF. The chain couples TRBV3-1 to TRBJ1-5; D is unclear. V lost 3 bases to trimming and J lost 4 bases, with 10 bases between them. The length of the CDR3 is 14 residues. CDR1 LGHDT and CDR2 YNNKEL come from the germline V gene (reference sequence).

This chain joins TRBV5-1 and TRBJ1-1, with a weak D call TRBD1 (5 bases). Germline CDR1 reads SGHRS; CDR2 reads YFSETQ. CDR3 length: 16 amino acids. The germline V and J ends were trimmed by 4 bases and 1 base, with 17 bases remaining between them. The CDR3 nucleotides are TGCGCCAGCAGCAGGGCCAGGGAGCTATGGAACACTGAAGCTTTCTTT. Translating gives CASSRARELWNTEAFF.

J is TRBJ1-1 and V is TRBV29-1; D is unclear. The CDR3 has 12 residues. The V and J ends lost 7 bases and 0 bases respectively, with 9 bases between them. Germline values: CDR1 SQVTM, CDR2 ANQGSEA. For the CDR3, the DNA is TGCAGCGCAGCGCATCTGAACACTGAAGCTTTCTTT. This codes for CSAAHLNTEAFF.

CDR3 in DNA: TGTGCCAGCACCCCGGCCCAGGGAACCAAAAACATTCAGTACTTC. Protein sequence: CASTPAQGTKNIQYF. The chain links TRBV28 to TRBJ2-4; D is possibly TRBD1 (5 bases). The CDR3 spans 15 residues. V gave up 7 bases and J gave up 2 bases, with 15 bases separating them. From germline, CDR1 is MDHEN and CDR2 SYDVKM.

This clonotype was observed a few times. CDR3 in DNA: TGCAGTGCTAGCGCACCCGGGACTAGCGGGAGCAGAGTCTACGAGCAGTACTTC. This codes for CSASAPGTSGSRVYEQYF. The chain couples TRBV20-1 to TRBJ2-7; 14 bases line up with TRBD2. This CDR3 contains 18 residues. The V gene's germline CDR1 is DFQATT and CDR2 SNEGSKA (reference sequence). After removal of 3 bases from V and 3 bases from J, the junction contained 13 bases not matched to a gene.

V is TRBV5-4 and J is TRBJ2-1; D gene ambiguous. This CDR3 region has 16 residues. V gave up 6 bases and J gave up 1 base, with 17 bases separating them. Germline V gene sequence: CDR1 SGHNT, CDR2 YYREEE (reference sequence). The CDR3: CASTPGGGKSYNEQFF. CDR3 sequence (DNA): TGTGCCAGCACTCCTGGTGGCGGAAAATCCTACAATGAGCAGTTCTTC. Filled out from reference TRBV5-4 and TRBJ2-1, the complete variable domain reads ETGVTQSPTHLIKTRGQQVTLRCSSQSGHNTVSWYQQALGQGPQFIFQYYREEENGRGNFPPRFSGLQFPNYSSELNVNALELDDSALYLCASTPGGGKSYNEQFFGPGTRLTVL.

This clonotype was recorded a few times. The chain links TRBV6-5 to TRBJ2-1; 11 bases align to TRBD1. The V segment lost 8 bases and the J segment 5 bases; nucleotides outside the gene matches: 5. This CDR3 is built from 14 residues. CDR1 and CDR2 from the germline V gene are MNHEY and SVGAGI. The CDR3 DNA sequence: TGTGCCAGCCGAGGGACAGGGGGTCACAATGAGCAGTTCTTC. Amino acids: CASRGTGGHNEQFF.

A few counts support this clonotype. The chain combines TRBV7-9 with TRBJ1-5; TRBD1 aligns across 9 bases. The germline CDR1 and CDR2 sequences are SEHNR and FQNEAQ (reference sequence). The CDR3 runs 15 residues. Trimming removed 4 bases from V and 2 bases from J; junction bases left unmatched: 3. For the CDR3, the DNA is TGTGCCAGCAGCTCCTGGGACAGGGGCAATCAGCCCCAGCATTTT. Translated: CASSSWDRGNQPQHF.

The chain employs TRBV4-3 and TRBJ2-1; 9 nucleotides match TRBD1. The CDR3 spans 16 residues. Germline lookup yields CDR1 LGHNA and CDR2 YSLEER. The V and J ends lost 3 bases and 0 bases, in that order; junction bases with no gene match: 3. The CDR3 protein is CASSQGQGSSYNEQFF. The CDR3 DNA follows: TGCGCCAGCAGCCAGGGACAGGGCAGCTCCTACAATGAGCAGTTCTTC.

The genes are TRBV28 and TRBJ2-7; the match to TRBD1 covers 7 bases. The germline V gene has CDR1 MDHEN and CDR2 SYDVKM. Losses at the gene ends were 7 bases for V and 6 bases for J; bases not matched to a gene: 6. CDR3 size: 12 residues. CDR3 DNA sequence: TGTGCCAGCATCAAGGGGGCAGGCGAGCAGTACGTC. It specifies CASIKGAGEQYV.

The J gene is TRBJ2-3, the V gene TRBV18; TRBD2 aligns across 10 bases. Germline V gives CDR1 KGHSH, CDR2 LQKENI. The length of the CDR3 is 17 residues. V lost 1 base to trimming and J lost 3 bases; unmatched junction nucleotides: 7. CDR3 nucleotide sequence: TGTGCCAGCTCACCACTGGCTAGCGGGAGCGGGACAGATACGCAGTATTTT. It codes for CASSPLASGSGTDTQYF.

The rearrangement uses TRBV3-1 and TRBJ2-2; 9 bases match TRBD2. Germline CDR1 LGHDT, CDR2 YNNKEL (reference sequence). V lost 3 bases and J lost 5; bases outside the gene matches: 16. The CDR3 has 19 residues. Written as DNA, the CDR3 is TGTGCCAGCAGCCAGTTCCCGGCGCGGGAGGGCTCTGTTACCGGGGAGCTGTTTTTT. This gives the protein CASSQFPAREGSVTGELFF.

The chain combines TRBV6-5 with TRBJ2-1; 10 nucleotides align to TRBD2. Germline V gene data show CDR1 as MNHEY and CDR2 as SVGAGI. The length of the CDR3 is 18 residues. The junction had 16 bases not matched to a gene; V was cut back by 2 bases and J by 9 bases. This CDR3 reads CASSYGSQPSGSIGEQFF. The DNA of the CDR3 is TGTGCCAGCAGTTACGGATCTCAGCCTAGCGGGAGTATTGGTGAGCAGTTCTTC.

The chain employs TRBV10-3 and TRBJ1-5; 7 bases match TRBD1. CDR1 and CDR2 from the germline V gene are ENHRY and SYGVKD. The CDR3 length is 14 residues. J lost 2 bases, V lost 3 bases, and 1 base had no gene match. This chain's CDR3 is CAISDTGGNQPQHF. The CDR3 DNA sequence: TGTGCCATCAGTGATACAGGGGGCAATCAGCCCCAGCATTTT.

This clonotype was counted many times. J is TRBJ1-5 and V is TRBV6-6; D gene unclear. Trimming pared 6 bases from V and 5 bases from J, leaving 5 bases between. Germline V CDR1 and CDR2: MNHNY, SVGAGI (reference sequence). The CDR3 length is 11 residues. The CDR3 is CASSSYQPQHF. The CDR3 DNA sequence: TGTGCCAGCAGCTCCTATCAGCCCCAGCATTTT.

The chain uses TRBV5-1 and TRBJ1-1; TRBD1 is a possible D gene (5 bases). The CDR3 extends over 14 amino acids. CDR1 is SGHRS and CDR2 is YFSETQ in the germline V gene. Trimming took 3 bases from V and 3 from J, leaving 12 bases between them. CDR3 bases: TGCGCCAGCAGCTATGGGGGTATCGACACTGAAGCTTTCTTT. Its translation: CASSYGGIDTEAFF.

CDR3 nucleotide sequence: TGTGCCAGTAGTTCGACAGGGGCCCCCTACGAGCAGTACTTC. Amino acids: CASSSTGAPYEQYF. This chain links TRBV19 with TRBJ2-7, with 8 bases that match TRBD1. Germline V gene sequence: CDR1 LNHDA, CDR2 SQIVND (reference sequence). The CDR3 totals 14 residues. V lost 5 bases to trimming and J lost 2 bases; unmatched junction nucleotides: 5.

This clonotype has a handful of counts. V is TRBV6-2 or TRBV6-3 and J is TRBJ2-3; the match to TRBD2 covers 13 bases. Germline assignment: CDR1 MNHEY and CDR2 SVGEGT. This CDR3 region has 17 residues. The J segment lost 4 bases and the V segment lost 6 bases, leaving 10 bases of the junction unmatched. In DNA, the CDR3 is TGTGCCAGCAGGGGGACTAGCGGGATACCAAGGGCAGATACGCAGTATTTT. Its protein is CASRGTSGIPRADTQYF.